This entry describes one T cell receptor (beta chain). The entry originates in a study of blood T cell repertoires in COVID-19. The ends lost 2 bases at V and 6 bases at J; junction bases unmatched: 11. This CDR3 comprises 18 residues. In germline, CDR1 is SGHTA, CDR2 FQGNSA. Some clones are missing from TCRdb's copy, which holds only in-frame ones; the method was immunoSEQ multiplex PCR. Of 100,000 to 150,000 clones in the sample, more than 85% were seen once. The chain carries TRBV7-2 and TRBJ2-1; 12 bases fit TRBD2. The sample consisted of peripheral blood. This TCR came from a man aged 45-65 years with COVID-19, enrolled during active disease. DNA for the CDR3: TGTGCCAGCAGCTTACGGGGTGGACTAGCGGGGCGGGGCAATGAGCAGTTCTTC. It yields the protein CASSLRGGLAGRGNEQFF.